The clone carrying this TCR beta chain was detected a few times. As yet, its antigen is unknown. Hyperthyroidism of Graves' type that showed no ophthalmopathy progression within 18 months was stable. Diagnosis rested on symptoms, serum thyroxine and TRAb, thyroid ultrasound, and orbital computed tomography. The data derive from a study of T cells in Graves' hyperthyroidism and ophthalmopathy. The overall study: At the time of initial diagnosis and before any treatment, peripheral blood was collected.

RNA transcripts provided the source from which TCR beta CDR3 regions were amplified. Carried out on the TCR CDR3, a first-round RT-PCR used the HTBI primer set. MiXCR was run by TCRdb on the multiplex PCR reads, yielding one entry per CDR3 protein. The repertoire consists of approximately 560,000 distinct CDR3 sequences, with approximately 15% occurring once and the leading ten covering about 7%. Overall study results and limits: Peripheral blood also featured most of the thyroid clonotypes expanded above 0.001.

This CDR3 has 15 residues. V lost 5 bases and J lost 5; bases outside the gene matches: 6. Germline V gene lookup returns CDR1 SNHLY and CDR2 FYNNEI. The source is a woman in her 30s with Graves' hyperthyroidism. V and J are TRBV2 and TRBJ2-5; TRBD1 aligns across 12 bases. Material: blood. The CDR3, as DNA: TGTGCCAGCAGTCGGGACAGGGGGCGCGGGGAGACCCAGTACTTC. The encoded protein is CASSRDRGRGETQYF.